A selection of T cell receptor beta chains follows, all from one sample in a study of PD-1 blockade in classical Hodgkin lymphoma. Clones were sequenced by immunoSEQ multiplex PCR, and TCRdb holds only the in-frame ones, with some missing. The sample consists of about 9,500 clones, over 80% of them appearing once. This specimen consisted of CD4+ T cells from blood, obtained before the fourth cycle of nivolumab. The origin of the receptors is a human donor with classical Hodgkin lymphoma. The CDR3 runs from the conserved cysteine through the conserved F or W. A D gene is named only where the DNA matches it firmly. Some rows mark clone size as missing; the rest say once, few, many or name a class of expanded clone.

j_call v_call d_call clone_size cdr3_aa cdr3_nt
TRBJ2-1 TRBV10-3 . . CAISTKATDGEQFF TGTGCCATCAGTACCAAGGCGACCGACGGTGAGCAGTTCTTC
TRBJ2-1 TRBV7-8 . . CASSFLADMSSYNEQFF TGTGCCAGCAGCTTTTTGGCAGACATGAGCTCCTACAATGAGCAGTTCTTC
TRBJ1-5 TRBV6-5 . . CASSRDVDSNQPQHF TGTGCCAGCAGCCGGGACGTTGATAGCAATCAGCCCCAGCATTTT
TRBJ1-3 TRBV6-6 . few CASKGNSGNTIYF TGTGCCAGCAAGGGGAACTCTGGAAACACCATATATTTT
TRBJ1-3 TRBV6-5 . . CASSYSVGSGNTIYF TGTGCCAGCAGTTACTCCGTGGGCTCTGGAAACACCATATATTTT
TRBJ2-3 TRBV29-1 . few CSVRVGVTDTQYF TGCAGCGTTCGGGTCGGGGTCACAGATACGCAGTATTTT
TRBJ2-7 TRBV5-5 TRBD2 . CASSLVSAVRGGPYEQYF TGTGCCAGCAGCTTGGTCTCGGCGGTGCGGGGGGGCCCTTACGAGCAGTACTTC
TRBJ2-7 TRBV14 TRBD2 few CASSRLAGGSYEQYF TGTGCCAGCAGCCGACTAGCGGGGGGATCATACGAGCAGTACTTC
TRBJ1-1 TRBV29-1 . . CSVYVQVNTEAFF TGCAGCGTTTACGTGCAAGTGAACACTGAAGCTTTCTTT
TRBJ1-2 TRBV27 . . CAAGASGRGYTF TGTGCTGCAGGGGCGTCGGGGCGGGGCTACACCTTC
TRBJ1-3 TRBV6-5 . . CASSRGTGNTIYF TGTGCCAGCAGTAGGGGAACTGGAAACACCATATATTTT
TRBJ1-5 TRBV4-3 . . CASSPEVGALSNQPQHF TGCGCCAGCAGCCCAGAGGTTGGGGCCTTAAGCAATCAGCCCCAGCATTTT
TRBJ1-2 TRBV7-9 . few CASSLRAGYGYTF TGTGCCAGCTCTCTTCGGGCAGGCTATGGCTACACCTTC
TRBJ2-1 TRBV9 TRBD2 . CASSVDGLAGGLYNEQFF TGTGCCAGCAGCGTAGACGGACTAGCGGGGGGCCTCTACAATGAGCAGTTCTTC
TRBJ2-7 TRBV30 TRBD1 . CAWTPGTGGGYEQYF TGTGCCTGGACCCCCGGGACAGGGGGTGGCTACGAGCAGTACTTC
TRBJ1-5 TRBV5-1 . . CASSWDGNQPQHF TGCGCCAGCAGCTGGGACGGGAATCAGCCCCAGCATTTT
TRBJ2-3 TRBV5-1 . once CASSLKDTQYF TGCGCCAGCAGCTTGAAAGATACGCAGTATTTT
TRBJ1-2 TRBV27 TRBD1 . CASSLGTGGAYGYTF TGTGCCAGCAGTTTGGGGACAGGGGGGGCCTATGGCTACACCTTC
TRBJ2-3 TRBV19 TRBD2 . CASRKREGVTDTQYF TGTGCCAGTAGGAAGCGGGAGGGGGTCACAGATACGCAGTATTTT
TRBJ1-5 TRBV18 TRBD1 . CASSPGGDQPQHF TGTGCCAGCTCCCCAGGGGGGGATCAGCCCCAGCATTTT
TRBJ2-6 TRBV4-2 TRBD1 few CASSQPQGAGANVLTF TGTGCCAGCAGCCAGCCCCAGGGGGCAGGGGCCAACGTCCTGACTTTC
TRBJ1-3 TRBV7-9 . few CASSFTGTNSGNTIYF TGTGCCAGCAGCTTTACCGGGACAAACTCTGGAAACACCATATATTTT
TRBJ2-1 TRBV12-5 . . CASGLDPYQRQFF TGTGCTAGTGGTTTGGACCCCTATCAACGCCAGTTCTTC
TRBJ1-1 TRBV7-2 TRBD1 . CASSLDRGEAFF TGTGCCAGCAGCTTAGACAGGGGCGAAGCTTTCTTT
TRBJ2-3 TRBV14 . . CASSPRAGTSGPDTQYF TGTGCCAGCAGCCCCAGAGCAGGGACATCCGGCCCAGATACGCAGTATTTT
TRBJ2-3 TRBV7-2 TRBD2 . CASSPPGLAKDTQYF TGTGCCAGCAGCCCCCCGGGACTAGCAAAAGATACGCAGTATTTT
TRBJ1-5 TRBV19 . once CASSPGTRLWPQHF TGTGCCAGTAGCCCCGGGACAAGGCTATGGCCCCAGCATTTT
TRBJ2-1 TRBV5-1 TRBD2 few CASSLAGEGYNEQFF TGCGCCAGCAGCTTGGCCGGGGAGGGCTACAATGAGCAGTTCTTC
TRBJ1-5 TRBV11-1 . once CASSLTEDQPQHF TGTGCCAGCAGCTTAACTGAGGATCAGCCCCAGCATTTT
TRBJ2-3 TRBV19 TRBD2 . CASSSSGTTDTQYF TGTGCCAGTAGTTCTAGCGGGACCACAGATACGCAGTATTTT
TRBJ2-7 TRBV7-9 TRBD1 . CASSLYGTGLSYEQYF TGTGCCAGCAGCTTGTACGGGACAGGGCTCTCCTACGAGCAGTACTTC
TRBJ2-7 TRBV1 . . CTSSRRNSGGHSSYEQYF TGCACCAGCAGCCGGCGGAATAGCGGGGGCCACAGCTCCTACGAGCAGTACTTC
TRBJ2-3 TRBV2 TRBD2 . CASSNGASGGTDTQYF TGTGCCAGCAGTAACGGTGCTAGCGGGGGCACAGATACGCAGTATTTT
TRBJ2-5 TRBV19 . . CASNRRGAEETQYF TGTGCCAGTAATAGACGGGGGGCCGAAGAGACCCAGTACTTC
TRBJ1-5 TRBV6-6 . . CASKAGRGQPQHF TGTGCCAGCAAAGCAGGGAGGGGTCAGCCCCAGCATTTT
TRBJ1-2 TRBV20-1 . . CSAAGYYGYTF TGCAGTGCGGCAGGATACTATGGCTACACCTTC
TRBJ2-7 TRBV15 TRBD1 . CATSSRTGASEQYF TGTGCCACCAGCTCCCGGACAGGGGCCTCCGAGCAGTACTTC
TRBJ2-3 TRBV18 TRBD1 . CASSQQGASTDTQYF TGTGCCAGCTCACAACAGGGGGCTAGCACAGATACGCAGTATTTT
TRBJ1-2 TRBV11-2 TRBD1 . CASSSSGQGAGGYTF TGTGCCAGCAGCTCTAGCGGACAGGGGGCTGGCGGCTACACCTTC
TRBJ1-4 TRBV5-1 TRBD1 . CASSLGGQATNEKLFF TGCGCCAGCAGCTTGGGGGGACAGGCAACTAATGAAAAACTGTTTTTT
TRBJ1-3 TRBV9 . . CASSVQESGNTIYF TGTGCCAGCAGCGTCCAGGAATCTGGAAACACCATATATTTT